This TCR beta chain was observed in a study of cytomegalovirus exposure and HLA in healthy donors. Per germline, CDR1 SGHTA and CDR2 FQGNSA. The CDR3 has 16 amino acids. V was pared by 5 bases and J by 6 bases, with 12 bases of the junction left unmatched. Sequencing was performed with immunoSEQ multiplex PCR; in TCRdb, only in-frame clones are kept and a portion is missing. The table has about 300,000 clones, approximately 90% seen once; the top ten hold approximately 0.95%. V gene TRBV7-2 combines with J gene TRBJ2-7; 11 nucleotides agree with TRBD2. The sample taken for sequencing was PBMCs. The receptor comes from a young woman in good health and CMV-seronegative. This chain's CDR3 is CASSPASGRFPSEQYF. CDR3 bases: TGTGCCAGCAGCCCAGCTAGCGGGAGGTTCCCGAGCGAGCAGTACTTC.